This TCR beta chain was documented in a study of CD8+ T cells in alopecia areata. Study details: Those patients who were treated received oral tofacitinib, which was given at 5 to 10 mg twice daily for moderate-to-severe alopecia areata. Tofacitinib ran for 6 to 18 months before 6 months off drug.

The CDR3 covers 13 residues. V lost 5 bases, J lost 4 bases, and 10 bases lay in between. The germline V gene has CDR1 LNHNV and CDR2 YYDKDF (reference sequence). The treatment was: oral pan-JAK inhibitor, 5-10 mg twice daily. It was from PBMCs that CD4+ and CD8+ T cells were sorted. After isolation, RNA underwent reverse transcription to generate cDNA as the sequencing template. The method was immunoSEQ multiplex PCR; TCRdb's version includes in-frame clones alone and lacks a portion of them. The sample records 90,000 or so clones, roughly 47% being singletons. This TCR was recovered from a human donor with alopecia areata. The rearrangement links TRBV15 to TRBJ2-3; D remains ambiguous. The sequences come from CD8+ T cells sorted from blood, collected at week 24, from a patient treated with tofacitinib. CDR3 nucleotides: TGTGCCACCAGCTTCCGGGTCCCAGATACGCAGTATTTT. Translated: CATSFRVPDTQYF. Looking up the rest from reference TRBV15 and TRBJ2-3 gives the full variable domain: DAMVIQNPRYQVTQFGKPVTLSCSQTLNHNVMYWYQQKSSQAPKLLFHYYDKDFNNEADTPDNFQSRRPNTSFCFLDIRSPGLGDTAMYLCATSFRVPDTQYFGPGTRLTVL.